What follows are 17 T cell receptor beta chains derived from one specimen sequenced in a study of shared clonotypes between healthy human individuals. Method: immunoSEQ multiplex PCR; TCRdb's copy keeps in-frame clones and lacks some. The table lists roughly 700,000 clones, about 90% of them singletons. The sample taken for sequencing was memory CD8+ T cells from PBMCs. As for subset: CD45RO+ cells pooled with CCR7-negative TemRA cells. Receptor source: a young man in good health. Some clones in this sample may be carry-over from other donors' samples.

The chain employs TRBV27 and TRBJ2-7; possibly TRBD1 for D (5 bases). The CDR3 spans 14 residues. Per germline, CDR1 MNHEY and CDR2 SMNVEV (reference sequence). V lost 2 bases and J 2 bases, leaving 10 bases between the germline ends. The CDR3 spells CASSLLGATYEQYF. CDR3 coding DNA: TGTGCCAGCAGTTTACTTGGGGCTACCTACGAGCAGTACTTC.

The chain joins TRBV5-1 to TRBJ1-1, with a possible D match to TRBD1 (5 bases). This CDR3 comprises 14 residues. Germline V gene sequence: CDR1 SGHRS, CDR2 YFSETQ. Trimming stripped 4 bases from V and 3 bases from J, with 13 bases between. CDR3 nucleotide sequence: TGCGCCAGCAGCCCAACCCGGGGGGACACTGAAGCTTTCTTT. Amino acid sequence: CASSPTRGDTEAFF.

The V gene is TRBV7-3, the J gene TRBJ2-1, with TRBD2 matching 10 bases. Trimming cost V 5 bases and J 3 bases; bases outside gene matches: 4. The length of the CDR3 is 15 residues. Germline-derived CDR1 and CDR2 are SGHTA and FQGTGA. The CDR3 nucleotides read TGTGCCAGCAGCCATGGACTAGCGGACTACAATGAGCAGTTCTTC. Its protein product is CASSHGLADYNEQFF.

This rearrangement joins TRBV15 to TRBJ1-5; 7 bases fit TRBD1. CDR1 is LNHNV and CDR2 is YYDKDF in the germline V gene (reference sequence). Trimming removed 5 bases from V and 4 bases from J; junction bases left unmatched: 11. The CDR3 is 16 amino acids. Written as DNA, the CDR3 is TGTGCCACCAGCGCCCCGACGGAGACAGGGAATCAGCCCCAGCATTTT. Amino acid sequence: CATSAPTETGNQPQHF.

The chain carries TRBV14 and TRBJ2-7; 9 nucleotides match TRBD1. There are 17 residues in the CDR3. The V gene's germline CDR1 is SGHDN and CDR2 FVKESK. The V gene end was trimmed by 0 bases and the J gene end by 4 bases; junction bases not matched to a gene: 10. CDR3 DNA: TGTGCCAGCAGCCAAGATATTCCTAGACAGGGGGGTTACGAGCAGTACTTC. This codes for CASSQDIPRQGGYEQYF.

This chain uses TRBV14 with TRBJ2-7, with D unclear. V was trimmed by 2 bases and J by 1 base, leaving 6 bases between them. Germline assignment: CDR1 SGHDN and CDR2 FVKESK. The CDR3 consists of 13 residues. The CDR3 spells CASSQRWSYEQYF. The CDR3 bases are TGTGCCAGCAGCCAAAGGTGGTCCTACGAGCAGTACTTC. Supplemented by reference TRBV14 and TRBJ2-7, the full variable domain reads EAGVTQFPSHSVIEKGQTVTLRCDPISGHDNLYWYRRVMGKEIKFLLHFVKESKQDESGMPNNRFLAERTGGTYSTLKVQPAELEDSGVYFCASSQRWSYEQYFGPGTRLTVT.

As DNA, the CDR3 is TGTGCCAGCAGCGATCCCCTCCCAACTAGCGGGAGTTCGAGAGAGACCCAGTACTTC. This sequence encodes CASSDPLPTSGSSRETQYF. The rearrangement links TRBV9 to TRBJ2-5; TRBD2 agrees at 11 bases. This CDR3 comprises 19 residues. Germline V gene data show CDR1 as SGDLS and CDR2 as YYNGEE. V shed 3 bases, J shed 4 bases, and the junction held 17 bases outside the gene matches.

This chain connects TRBV6-5 to TRBJ1-2; TRBD1 is a possible D gene (6 bases). Germline V gene data show CDR1 as MNHEY and CDR2 as SVGAGI. V was trimmed by 0 bases and J by 4 bases, leaving 15 bases between them. The CDR3 is 16 residues long. CDR3: CASSYSSGQRFYGYTF. The CDR3 DNA follows: TGTGCCAGCAGTTACTCGAGCGGACAGCGATTCTATGGCTACACCTTC.

J is TRBJ2-1 and V is TRBV19; TRBD2 is a possible D gene (6 bases). V gave up 3 bases and J gave up 4 bases, with 10 bases separating them. This CDR3 has 14 residues. CDR1 LNHDA and CDR2 SQIVND come from the germline V gene (reference sequence). The CDR3 region is CASSIWAGYNEQFF. For the CDR3, the DNA is TGTGCCAGTAGTATCTGGGCGGGGTACAATGAGCAGTTCTTC.

The V gene is TRBV6-1, the J gene TRBJ2-5, with D unresolved. The J call may be mistaken, given a closer DNA end match to TRBJ2-7. The CDR3 sequence is 15 residues long. Germline V gene sequence: CDR1 MNHNS, CDR2 SASEGT. CDR3 DNA: TGTGCCAGCAGTGAAGGGGCAGACCTCTCCTACGAGCAGTACTTC. Its translation: CASSEGADLSYEQYF.

This clone was detected only once. The rearrangement links TRBV6-1 to TRBJ1-5; D is undetermined. Trimming shortened V by 0 bases and J by 11 bases, and 14 bases separated the two germline ends. This CDR3 has 14 amino acids. Germline V gene lookup returns CDR1 MNHNS and CDR2 SASEGT. The CDR3 DNA is TGTGCCAGCAGTGAAGCGGTTGGCGCATCGGCCCAGCATTTT. Its protein product is CASSEAVGASAQHF.

The chain uses TRBV7-9 and TRBJ2-1; D is perhaps TRBD2 (6 bases). Germline loops: CDR1 SEHNR, CDR2 FQNEAQ (reference sequence). Between the trimmed V and J ends, which lost 5 bases and 11 bases, there was a span of 10 bases. The CDR3 length is 11 residues. The CDR3 DNA reads TGTGCCAGCAGCGCAACTAGCAAGCAGTTCTTC. It encodes CASSATSKQFF.

The chain uses TRBV28 and TRBJ1-5; D unresolved. Germline-derived CDR1 and CDR2 are MDHEN and SYDVKM. This CDR3 is 14 amino acids long. V lost 2 bases and J 4 bases, leaving 9 bases between the germline ends. CDR3 loop: CASSLGKVNQPQHF. DNA of the CDR3: TGTGCCAGCAGTTTAGGCAAGGTAAATCAGCCCCAGCATTTT.

The chain recombines TRBV6-1 with TRBJ2-4; D is perhaps TRBD1 (6 bases). This CDR3 has 15 residues. V lost 7 bases and J lost 3, with 16 bases in between. Per germline, CDR1 MNHNS and CDR2 SASEGT. The CDR3 reads CASKTGSYGKNIQYF. CDR3 bases: TGTGCCAGCAAAACAGGGAGCTATGGCAAAAACATTCAGTACTTC.

The table lists this clone with a few counts. The rearrangement uses TRBV28 and TRBJ1-1; D is unclear. From germline, CDR1 is MDHEN and CDR2 SYDVKM. V was shortened by 4 bases and J by 8 bases, with 11 bases between the two germline ends. The CDR3 runs 12 residues. Written as DNA, the CDR3 is TGTGCCAGCAGTTGGCAGCATAACGAAGCTTTCTTT. This sequence encodes CASSWQHNEAFF.

A remark on this clone: A much larger clone differs by one base, so this may be a read error. The V call is TRBV9, the J call TRBJ1-1; unclear D gene. CDR1 SGDLS and CDR2 YYNGEE come from the germline V gene. With 0 bases removed from V and 1 base from J, the gap between germline ends came to 4 bases. This CDR3 has 13 amino acids. Here the CDR3 reads CASSVGENTEAFF. In nucleotides, the CDR3 is TGTGCCAGCAGCGTAGGAGAGAACACTGAAGCTTTCTTT.

The chain combines TRBV21-1 with TRBJ2-7; the table's D call TRBD2 went unverified against the DNA. TRBV21-1 is described as a pseudogene. The CDR3 extends over 16 amino acids. CDR3 protein: CASSHIAGGVHDEQYF. DNA of the CDR3: TGTGCCAGCAGCCATATAGCGGGAGGAGTACACGACGAGCAGTACTTC.